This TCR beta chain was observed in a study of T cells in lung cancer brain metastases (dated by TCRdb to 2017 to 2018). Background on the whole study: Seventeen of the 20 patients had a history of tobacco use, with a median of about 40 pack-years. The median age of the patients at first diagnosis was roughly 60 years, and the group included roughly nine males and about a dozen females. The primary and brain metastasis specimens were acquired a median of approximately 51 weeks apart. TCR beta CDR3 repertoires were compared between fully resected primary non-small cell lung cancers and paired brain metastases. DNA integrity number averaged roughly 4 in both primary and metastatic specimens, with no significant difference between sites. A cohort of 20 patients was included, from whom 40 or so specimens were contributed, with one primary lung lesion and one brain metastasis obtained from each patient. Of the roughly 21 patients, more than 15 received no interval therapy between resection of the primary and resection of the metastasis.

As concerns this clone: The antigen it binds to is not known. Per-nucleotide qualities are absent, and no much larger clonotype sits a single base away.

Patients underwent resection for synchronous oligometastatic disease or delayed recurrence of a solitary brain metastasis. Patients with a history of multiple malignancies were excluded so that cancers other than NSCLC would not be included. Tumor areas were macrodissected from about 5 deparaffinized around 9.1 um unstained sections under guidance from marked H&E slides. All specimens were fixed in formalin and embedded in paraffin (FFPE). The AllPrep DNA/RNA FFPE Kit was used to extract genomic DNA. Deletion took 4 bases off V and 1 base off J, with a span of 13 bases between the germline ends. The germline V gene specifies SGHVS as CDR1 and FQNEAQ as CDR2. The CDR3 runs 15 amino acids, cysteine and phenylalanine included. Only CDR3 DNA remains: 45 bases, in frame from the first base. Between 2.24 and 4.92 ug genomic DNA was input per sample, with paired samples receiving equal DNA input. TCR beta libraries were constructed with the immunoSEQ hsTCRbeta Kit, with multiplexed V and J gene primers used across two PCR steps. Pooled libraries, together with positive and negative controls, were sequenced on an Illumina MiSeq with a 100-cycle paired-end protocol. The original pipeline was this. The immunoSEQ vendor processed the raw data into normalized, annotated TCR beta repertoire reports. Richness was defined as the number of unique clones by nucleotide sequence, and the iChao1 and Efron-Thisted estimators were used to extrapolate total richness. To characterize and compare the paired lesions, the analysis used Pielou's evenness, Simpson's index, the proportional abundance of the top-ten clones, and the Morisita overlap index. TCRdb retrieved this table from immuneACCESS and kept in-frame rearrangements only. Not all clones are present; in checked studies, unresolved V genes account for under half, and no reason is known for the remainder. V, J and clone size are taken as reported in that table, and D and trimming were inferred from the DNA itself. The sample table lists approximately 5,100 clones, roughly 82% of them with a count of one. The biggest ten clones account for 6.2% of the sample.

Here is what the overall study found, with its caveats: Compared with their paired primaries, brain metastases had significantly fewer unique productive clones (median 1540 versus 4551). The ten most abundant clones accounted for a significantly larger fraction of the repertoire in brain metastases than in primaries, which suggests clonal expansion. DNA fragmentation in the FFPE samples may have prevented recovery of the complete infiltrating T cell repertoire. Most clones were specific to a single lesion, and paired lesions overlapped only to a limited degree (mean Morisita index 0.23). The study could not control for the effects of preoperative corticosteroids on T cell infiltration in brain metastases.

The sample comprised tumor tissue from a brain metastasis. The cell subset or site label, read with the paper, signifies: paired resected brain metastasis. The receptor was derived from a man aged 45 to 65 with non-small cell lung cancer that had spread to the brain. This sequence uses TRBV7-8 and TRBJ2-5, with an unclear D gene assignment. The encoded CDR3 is CASSSPYSAQETQYF. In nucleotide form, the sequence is TGTGCCAGCAGCTCCCCTTATTCAGCCCAAGAGACCCAGTACTTC.